Each of the 2 T cell receptor beta chains below was sequenced from the same sample in a study of OX40 agonist ivuxolimab in advanced cancers. The data were produced by immunoSEQ multiplex PCR, yet TCRdb's version contains in-frame clones alone and is incomplete. The data show about 68,000 clones, approximately 89% seen once. The sample was CD4+ or CD8+ T cells sorted from blood, taken in a trial of the OX40 agonist ivuxolimab. The receptors derive from an adult with an advanced solid tumor such as melanoma, head and neck, liver or kidney cancer.

The chain has TRBV7-3 and TRBJ2-3; possibly TRBD1 for D (6 bases). The V end was cut by 4 bases, the J end by 1 base, with 15 bases between. The CDR3 has 16 residues. CDR1 and CDR2 from the germline V gene are SGHTA and FQGTGA. Here the CDR3 reads CASSSTGNRRTDTQYF. The CDR3 DNA reads TGTGCCAGCAGCTCTACAGGGAATCGGCGCACAGATACGCAGTATTTT.

The rearrangement joins TRBV14 to TRBJ2-2; D gene unclear. Trimming took 0 bases from V and 5 from J, leaving 10 bases between them. Germline loops: CDR1 SGHDN, CDR2 FVKESK. This CDR3 is 15 amino acids long. CDR3 coding DNA: TGTGCCAGCAGCCAAGAGGGTATTTGGACCGGGGAGCTGTTTTTT. Protein product: CASSQEGIWTGELFF.